The 17 T cell receptor beta chains below were found in one sample sequenced in a study of T-cell memory formation after mild COVID-19. TCRdb redid the calling of the 5' RACE reads with MiXCR, one entry per CDR3 protein. Among about 140,000 distinct CDR3 sequences listed, almost 25% were seen once. The sequenced sample consisted of PBMCs or a T cell subset sorted from them (not recorded which). The receptors here all came from an adult woman who had mild COVID-19 (a few samples of this study predate the infection). Cell type and time point are not known.

The sample holds a few counts of this clonotype. The chain uses TRBV29-1 and TRBJ2-5; no firm D call. This CDR3 has 13 amino acids. Per germline, CDR1 SQVTM and CDR2 ANQGSEA. Trimming removed 7 bases at V and 4 bases at J, with 16 bases between. For the CDR3, the DNA is TGCAGCGGAGCAGGACCCTTAGGAGAGACCCAGTACTTC. Translated: CSGAGPLGETQYF.

There are a few counts of this clonotype. The CDR3 DNA reads TGTGCCAGCAGCCAAGGGAGGTACCCGAACACTGAAGCTTTCTTT. Amino acids: CASSQGRYPNTEAFF. J is TRBJ1-1 and V is TRBV14; no firm D call. V lost 1 base and J lost 1, with 10 bases in between. CDR1 SGHDN and CDR2 FVKESK come from the germline V gene. This CDR3 comprises 15 residues. Together with reference TRBV14 and TRBJ1-1, the CDR3 gives the full variable domain: EAGVTQFPSHSVIEKGQTVTLRCDPISGHDNLYWYRRVMGKEIKFLLHFVKESKQDESGMPNNRFLAERTGGTYSTLKVQPAELEDSGVYFCASSQGRYPNTEAFFGQGTRLTVV.

The V and J genes are TRBV7-9 and TRBJ2-5; 7 bases agree with TRBD2. V lost 6 bases, J lost 4 bases, and 11 bases stayed unmatched. CDR1 is SEHNR and CDR2 is FQNEAQ in the germline V gene (reference sequence). The CDR3 sequence is 15 residues long. The CDR3 DNA follows: TGTGCCAGCAGAAAGTGGGAGGGAGAAACAGAGACCCAGTACTTC. As protein: CASRKWEGETETQYF.

The CDR3 nucleotides read TGCAGCGTTGACCCCGGGGATCCCTACGAGCAGTACTTC. Amino acid sequence: CSVDPGDPYEQYF. The V and J genes are TRBV29-1 and TRBJ2-7; tentative D call: TRBD2 (5 bases). The CDR3 spans 13 residues. Germline CDR1 is SQVTM and CDR2 is ANQGSEA. Between the trimmed V and J ends, which lost 3 bases and 2 bases, there was a span of 11 bases.

This clonotype turned up a few times. The J gene is TRBJ2-5, the V gene TRBV29-1, with TRBD1 identical over 8 bases. V lost 3 bases to trimming and J lost 3 bases; unmatched junction nucleotides: 9. The germline V gene has CDR1 SQVTM and CDR2 ANQGSEA. The CDR3 contains 15 residues. The CDR3 bases are TGCAGCGTTGATCCCCGGACAGGGACAGAAGAGACCCAGTACTTC. Protein: CSVDPRTGTEETQYF. The variable domain in full, with the rest retrieved from reference TRBV29-1 and TRBJ2-5, is SAVISQKPSRDICQRGTSLTIQCQVDSQVTMMFWYRQQPGQSLTLIATANQGSEATYESGFVIDKFPISRPNLTFSTLTVSNMSPEDSSIYLCSVDPRTGTEETQYFGPGTRLLVL.

The chain employs TRBV6-2 or TRBV6-3 and TRBJ2-1; 11 nucleotides agree with TRBD2. This CDR3 has 14 residues. Germline CDR1 reads MNHEY; CDR2 reads SVGEGT. V lost 4 bases, J lost 8 bases, and 4 bases stayed unmatched. The CDR3 sequence is CASSFLAGGHEQFF. DNA for the CDR3: TGTGCCAGCAGTTTCCTAGCGGGAGGCCATGAGCAGTTCTTC.

The J gene is TRBJ2-4, the V gene TRBV4-1; TRBD1 matches at 8 bases. This CDR3 region has 15 residues. The germline CDR1 and CDR2 sequences are MGHRA and YSYEKL. J lost 6 bases, V lost 1 base, and 5 bases had no gene match. The CDR3 nucleotides are TGCGCCAGCAGCCAAGTCCAGGGGGCTGTAAACATTCAGTACTTC. The encoded protein is CASSQVQGAVNIQYF.

The V and J genes are TRBV6-5 and TRBJ1-2; 7 positions agree with TRBD1. The CDR3 runs 13 residues. Germline CDR1 is MNHEY and CDR2 is SVGAGI. J was trimmed by 7 bases and V by 6 bases; bases with no gene match: 8. CDR3 DNA sequence: TGTGCCAGCAGCCCGGGGACAGCCTTTGGCTACACCTTC. Translated: CASSPGTAFGYTF.

CDR3 nucleotides: TGCAGCGTTCCTGTCACCCCTCTGGAGACCCAGTACTTC. Encoded protein: CSVPVTPLETQYF. The gene calls are TRBV29-1 and TRBJ2-5, with D uncertain. V lost 5 bases and J 5 bases, leaving 15 bases between the germline ends. The V gene's germline CDR1 is SQVTM and CDR2 ANQGSEA. This CDR3 has 13 residues.

In this sample, this clonotype turned up a few times. V gene TRBV7-2 combines with J gene TRBJ1-1; perhaps TRBD1 as D (6 bases). Germline values: CDR1 SGHTA, CDR2 FQGNSA. CDR3 length: 13 residues. Trimming pared 5 bases from V and 2 bases from J, leaving 9 bases between. The CDR3 DNA reads as TGTGCCAGCAGCGGAGGGGGTAACACTGAAGCTTTCTTT. Protein product: CASSGGGNTEAFF.

In its sample, this clonotype was seen a few times. The chain combines TRBV4-3 with TRBJ2-7; D possibly uses TRBD1 or TRBD2 (5 bases each). Germline values: CDR1 LGHNA, CDR2 YSLEER. This CDR3 comprises 14 residues. The germline V and J ends were trimmed by 5 bases and 2 bases, with 13 bases remaining between them. The CDR3 bases are TGCGCCAGCAGCAAGTGGGGGAGCACCTACGAGCAGTACTTC. Its protein product is CASSKWGSTYEQYF.

This clonotype turned up a few times. This chain joins TRBV24-1 and TRBJ2-1; tentatively, D is TRBD1 (6 bases). The V gene's germline CDR1 is KGHDR and CDR2 SFDVKD. The CDR3 is 13 residues long. V lost 5 bases, J lost 5 bases, and 9 bases lay in between. The CDR3 reads CATSGDNNNEQFF. DNA for the CDR3: TGTGCCACCAGTGGGGACAACAACAATGAGCAGTTCTTC.

V is TRBV9 and J is TRBJ2-3; 14 positions agree with TRBD2. V was pared by 3 bases and J by 7 bases, with 7 bases of the junction left unmatched. This CDR3 spans 16 amino acids. CDR1 is SGDLS and CDR2 is YYNGEE in the germline V gene. The CDR3 sequence: CASSAGGLAGVNTQYF. The CDR3 DNA follows: TGTGCCAGCAGCGCCGGGGGACTAGCGGGGGTAAATACGCAGTATTTT.

This clonotype appeared a single time. The rearrangement uses TRBV11-2 and TRBJ2-1, with 9 bases lining up with TRBD1. The CDR3 has 16 amino acids. Germline lookup yields CDR1 SGHAT and CDR2 FQNNGV. V lost 5 bases to trimming and J lost 6 bases; unmatched junction nucleotides: 11. The CDR3: CASSHPGQGTLNEQFF. CDR3 coding DNA: TGTGCCAGCAGCCACCCAGGACAGGGGACCCTCAATGAGCAGTTCTTC.

This clonotype was seen more than once but under ten times. CDR3 amino acids: CASSLAAGGYNEQFF. In nucleotides, the CDR3 is TGTGCCAGCAGTTTAGCAGCGGGAGGCTACAATGAGCAGTTCTTC. V gene TRBV12-3 or TRBV12-4 combines with J gene TRBJ2-1; 9 nucleotides agree with TRBD2. Trimming cost V 0 bases and J 3 bases; bases outside gene matches: 0. CDR3 size: 15 residues.

This clonotype has a handful of counts. The chain is built from TRBV19 and TRBJ2-7, with D tentatively TRBD1 or TRBD2 (6 bases each). Germline V CDR1 and CDR2: LNHDA, SQIVND (reference sequence). V was shortened by 6 bases and J by 6 bases, with 21 bases between the two germline ends. The CDR3 contains 15 residues. The CDR3 bases are TGTGCCAGTAGCCTTCGGAGCCAGGGGAGGCTCGAGCAGTACTTC. Its protein product is CASSLRSQGRLEQYF.

The chain employs TRBV20-1 and TRBJ2-7, with 7 bases lining up with TRBD1. Germline lookup yields CDR1 DFQATT and CDR2 SNEGSKA (reference sequence). The CDR3 covers 13 residues. With 3 bases clipped from V and 3 bases from J, the junction kept 5 bases outside the gene matches. The CDR3 protein is CSARGDRDYEQYF. CDR3 DNA sequence: TGCAGTGCTAGGGGCGACAGGGACTACGAGCAGTACTTC.